Shown below are 26 T cell receptor beta chains from a single sample sequenced in a study of blood T cell repertoires in COVID-19. Assay used: immunoSEQ multiplex PCR; TCRdb lists only in-frame clones, some missing. The sample has under 200,000 clones; roughly 84% are singletons. Sequences were obtained from peripheral blood. These TCRs come from a man between 18 and 35 years old with active or convalescent COVID-19.

V and J are TRBV10-3 and TRBJ2-7; TRBD2 matches at 11 bases. The V gene end was trimmed by 6 bases and the J gene end by 5 bases; junction bases not matched to a gene: 21. The CDR3 sequence is 19 residues long. CDR1 and CDR2 (germline): ENHRY, SYGVKD. The CDR3 DNA is TGTGCCATCAGGGCAGGGGAAGGTAGCGGGAGGGCATCCCTCCACGAGCAGTACTTC. Its translation: CAIRAGEGSGRASLHEQYF.

The chain uses TRBV29-1 and TRBJ1-1, with a weak D call TRBD1 (5 bases). The CDR3 has 11 residues. V lost 3 bases and J lost 6, with 8 bases in between. Germline-derived CDR1 and CDR2 are SQVTM and ANQGSEA. Written as DNA, the CDR3 is TGCAGCGTTGATGGGGGGTCTGAAGCTTTCTTT. Protein sequence: CSVDGGSEAFF.

With respect to this clone: Possible read error: a much larger clone is one base away. The V and J genes are TRBV6-5 and TRBJ2-1, with D possibly TRBD1 on 6 matching bases. The germline CDR1 and CDR2 sequences are MNHEY and SVGAGI. V gave up 7 bases and J gave up 8 bases, with 12 bases separating them. The CDR3 has 12 residues. The CDR3 loop is CASIRTVDEQFF. DNA for the CDR3: TGTGCCAGCATCCGGACAGTCGATGAGCAGTTCTTC.

The V and J genes are TRBV19 and TRBJ2-1; 11 nucleotides agree with TRBD2. The trim removed 6 bases at V and 4 bases at J, leaving 8 bases unmatched. Germline loops: CDR1 LNHDA, CDR2 SQIVND (reference sequence). This CDR3 has 16 amino acids. The CDR3 spells CASSDDSGGAYNEQFF. DNA of the CDR3: TGTGCCAGTAGCGATGATAGCGGGGGGGCTTACAATGAGCAGTTCTTC.

The chain employs TRBV6-5 and TRBJ2-2, with 8 positions matching TRBD1. Losses at the gene ends were 6 bases for V and 5 bases for J; bases not matched to a gene: 8. Germline V gives CDR1 MNHEY, CDR2 SVGAGI. The CDR3 loop spans 15 amino acids. CDR3 nucleotide sequence: TGTGCCAGCAGACTACGACAGGGGTTTACCGGGGAGCTGTTTTTT. It yields the protein CASRLRQGFTGELFF.

The rearrangement links TRBV28 to TRBJ1-1; 10 bases line up with TRBD1. Germline values: CDR1 MDHEN, CDR2 SYDVKM. The CDR3 loop spans 17 amino acids. Trimming removed 5 bases from V and 5 bases from J; junction bases left unmatched: 14. CDR3 loop: CASSPGDRGFIGTEAFF. CDR3 DNA: TGTGCCAGCAGTCCCGGGGACAGGGGCTTTATTGGGACTGAAGCTTTCTTT.

V and J are TRBV5-8 and TRBJ1-1; D is undetermined. The CDR3 sequence is 13 residues long. V was trimmed by 2 bases and J by 0 bases, leaving 5 bases between them. Germline assignment: CDR1 SGHTS and CDR2 YDEGEE. CDR3 in amino acids: CASSFYVNTEAFF. CDR3 nucleotides: TGTGCCAGCAGCTTCTACGTGAACACTGAAGCTTTCTTT.

This chain uses TRBV9 with TRBJ2-1; D may be TRBD2 (5 bases). Trimming took 4 bases from V and 6 from J, leaving 23 bases between them. Germline assignment: CDR1 SGDLS and CDR2 YYNGEE. The CDR3 loop spans 17 amino acids. The DNA of the CDR3 is TGTGCCAGCAGCCTCTCAAGGGAGTCCCCGGTTACCAATGAGCAGTTCTTC. Translated: CASSLSRESPVTNEQFF.

This chain uses TRBV27 with TRBJ1-6, with D maybe TRBD1 (5 bases). V lost 1 base, J lost 9 bases, and 7 bases lay in between. Germline V lookup: CDR1 MNHEY, CDR2 SMNVEV (reference sequence). The CDR3 sequence is 13 residues long. CDR3 nucleotide sequence: TGTGCCAGCAGTTTATGGGGGGGTTCACCCCTCCACTTT. Its translation is CASSLWGGSPLHF.

The J gene is TRBJ2-7, the V gene TRBV4-2; 8 bases line up with TRBD1. V shed 1 base, J shed 4 bases, and the junction held 6 bases outside the gene matches. Germline V gene data show CDR1 as LGHNA and CDR2 as YNFKEQ. The CDR3 is 15 residues long. CDR3 residues: CASSQGEGQGYEQYF. The CDR3 DNA sequence: TGTGCCAGCAGCCAAGGCGAAGGACAGGGTTACGAGCAGTACTTC.

The chain uses TRBV7-2 and TRBJ1-1; D not certain. Germline CDR1 reads SGHTA; CDR2 reads FQGNSA. This CDR3 contains 13 residues. V was shortened by 3 bases and J by 3 bases, with 8 bases between the two germline ends. CDR3 sequence (DNA): TGTGCCAGCAGCTTCCGGTTCGACACTGAAGCTTTCTTT. Protein sequence: CASSFRFDTEAFF.

This rearrangement joins TRBV18 to TRBJ2-7, with a tentative D call TRBD1 (5 bases). This CDR3 is 15 amino acids long. Between the trimmed V and J ends, which lost 1 base and 6 bases, there was a span of 16 bases. Germline CDR1 reads KGHSH; CDR2 reads LQKENI. The CDR3, as DNA: TGTGCCAGCTCACCACAGTCCGACAGTGGCCCCGAGCAGTACTTC. Translated: CASSPQSDSGPEQYF.

This clone was seen a few times. The chain is built from TRBV2 and TRBJ1-5; TRBD1 agrees at 9 bases. The CDR3 loop spans 16 amino acids. In germline, CDR1 is SNHLY, CDR2 FYNNEI. V was pared by 5 bases and J by 7 bases, with 12 bases of the junction left unmatched. CDR3 sequence: CASSFPDRGGFQPQHF. In DNA, the CDR3 is TGTGCCAGCAGTTTTCCTGACAGGGGGGGATTCCAGCCCCAGCATTTT.

The chain combines TRBV6-5 with TRBJ1-6, with 7 bases that match TRBD1. The V segment lost 5 bases and the J segment 7 bases; nucleotides outside the gene matches: 5. CDR3 size: 14 residues. Per the germline V gene, CDR1 is MNHEY and CDR2 is SVGAGI. CDR3 coding DNA: TGTGCCAGCAGTCTCGGGACAGCAAATTCACCCCTCCACTTT. Encoded protein: CASSLGTANSPLHF.

The rearrangement links TRBV4-2 to TRBJ1-5; D not resolved. This CDR3 is built from 14 residues. The V end was cut by 4 bases, the J end by 6 bases, with 13 bases between. From germline, CDR1 is LGHNA and CDR2 YNFKEQ. The CDR3: CASSPSLEGQPQHF. CDR3 in DNA: TGTGCCAGCAGCCCCAGCCTCGAGGGTCAGCCCCAGCATTTT.

The chain carries TRBV7-6 and TRBJ2-2; D is possibly TRBD2 (5 bases). V was pared by 0 bases and J by 7 bases, with 6 bases between. The CDR3 consists of 13 residues. Germline assignment: CDR1 SGHVS and CDR2 FNYEAQ. The CDR3 nucleotides read TGTGCCAGCAGCTTAGCCCGGGGCGGGGAGCTGTTTTTT. Translating gives CASSLARGGELFF.

The rearrangement joins TRBV24-1 to TRBJ2-3; 9 positions agree with TRBD2. Germline values: CDR1 KGHDR, CDR2 SFDVKD. Trimming removed 1 base from V and 0 bases from J; junction bases left unmatched: 1. There are 16 residues in the CDR3. CDR3: CATSDFTSGSTDTQYF. The CDR3 nucleotides read TGTGCCACCAGTGATTTTACTAGCGGGAGCACAGATACGCAGTATTTT.

The chain is built from TRBV5-1 and TRBJ1-3; D may be TRBD1 (6 bases). This CDR3 contains 16 residues. Trimming took 0 bases from V and 0 from J, leaving 10 bases between them. In germline, CDR1 is SGHRS, CDR2 YFSETQ. CDR3 region: CASSLATGTSGNTIYF. CDR3 sequence (DNA): TGCGCCAGCAGCTTGGCCACAGGGACCTCTGGAAACACCATATATTTT.

The rearrangement joins TRBV7-2 to TRBJ2-3; D gene unclear. From germline, CDR1 is SGHTA and CDR2 FQGNSA. V lost 2 bases, J lost 7 bases, and 19 bases lay in between. The CDR3 totals 16 residues. CDR3 nucleotides: TGTGCCAGCAGCTTATCGGCCGTACTACCATCCCATACGCAGTATTTT. Protein product: CASSLSAVLPSHTQYF.

This chain uses TRBV6-5 with TRBJ1-4; the D is unclear. Trimming took off 6 bases at V and 6 bases at J, with 8 bases between the two ends. The CDR3 spans 12 residues. In germline, CDR1 is MNHEY, CDR2 SVGAGI. The CDR3 spells CASSIGYEKLFF. The CDR3 DNA follows: TGTGCCAGCAGCATTGGCTATGAAAAACTGTTTTTT.

The J gene is TRBJ1-2, the V gene TRBV12-3 or TRBV12-4, with D possibly TRBD1 on 5 matching bases. V lost 6 bases and J lost 6, with 14 bases in between. The CDR3 is 13 amino acids. CDR3 loop: CASSYNRRDGYTF. DNA of the CDR3: TGTGCCAGCAGCTACAATCGCAGGGATGGCTACACCTTC.

The chain joins TRBV6-5 to TRBJ1-6; no clear D gene. CDR3 length equals 14 residues. Germline V gene sequence: CDR1 MNHEY, CDR2 SVGAGI. Trimming left V 5 bases short and J 6 bases short, with 11 bases between. Here the CDR3 DNA reads TGTGCCAGCAGTCCAACAGCGGGTAATTCACCCCTCCACTTT. It codes for CASSPTAGNSPLHF.

The chain joins TRBV27 to TRBJ2-3; maybe TRBD2 (6 bases). V lost 4 bases and J lost 2, with 13 bases in between. The germline CDR1 and CDR2 sequences are MNHEY and SMNVEV (reference sequence). The CDR3 runs 15 residues. The CDR3 DNA sequence: TGTGCCAGCAGTTCCCCAGCGGGCCTCACAGATACGCAGTATTTT. Translation: CASSSPAGLTDTQYF.

This clone was observed a handful of times. The chain couples TRBV28 to TRBJ1-5; maybe TRBD1 (6 bases). The germline V and J ends were trimmed by 5 bases and 0 bases, with 8 bases remaining between them. Germline V gene data show CDR1 as MDHEN and CDR2 as SYDVKM. This CDR3 region has 14 residues. In DNA form, the CDR3 reads TGTGCCAGCAGTCAGGGGTTTAGCAATCAGCCCCAGCATTTT. Protein product: CASSQGFSNQPQHF.

The chain is built from TRBV9 and TRBJ2-7; D is perhaps TRBD2 (6 bases). Germline CDR1 and CDR2: SGDLS and YYNGEE. The CDR3 runs to 14 residues. V was cut by 0 bases and J by 3 bases, with 10 bases left in between. The CDR3 nucleotides are TGTGCCAGCAGCGTAGGTGCGGGGATCTACGAGCAGTACTTC. This encodes CASSVGAGIYEQYF.

The rearrangement uses TRBV28 and TRBJ2-3, with D possibly matching TRBD1 (6 bases). CDR1 is MDHEN, CDR2 SYDVKM, per germline. The CDR3 sequence is 15 residues long. V gave up 5 bases and J gave up 1 base, with 13 bases separating them. CDR3 sequence (DNA): TGTGCCAGCAGTGGCCCAGGGGACGGCACAGATACGCAGTATTTT. It encodes CASSGPGDGTDTQYF.